This T cell receptor beta chain was retrieved from a study of patients and donors after allogeneic stem cell transplantation. The CDR3 covers 15 residues. The V end was cut by 2 bases, the J end by 0 bases, with 11 bases between. The germline V gene has CDR1 PRHDT and CDR2 FYEKMQ (reference sequence). TCRdb used MiXCR to reprocess the RT-PCR reads, holding one entry per CDR3 protein. This sample carries about 110,000 distinct CDR3 sequences, less than 45% of them seen once, and the ten largest clones take around 30%. The chain links TRBV13 to TRBJ2-7; perhaps TRBD1 as D (6 bases). Sample: blood, either unsorted or a sorted T cell fraction (not recorded which). The clonotype comes from a human donor who was either an allogeneic HSCT recipient or a stem cell or donor lymphocyte infusion donor (not recorded which). It is not recorded whose cells these are; they may come from a transplant donor. CDR3 sequence: CASSLRGGSSYEQYF. The CDR3 nucleotides are TGTGCCAGCAGCTTACGAGGGGGAAGCTCCTACGAGCAGTACTTC. The entire variable domain, with the rest obtained from reference TRBV13 and TRBJ2-7, is as follows: AAGVIQSPRHLIKEKRETATLKCYPIPRHDTVYWYQQGPGQDPQFLISFYEKMQSDKGSIPDRFSAQQFSDYHSELNMSSLELGDSALYFCASSLRGGSSYEQYFGPGTRLTVT.